This T cell receptor (beta chain) was recovered during a study of Tregs in tolerant kidney transplant recipients. The data were produced by immunoSEQ multiplex PCR, yet TCRdb's version contains in-frame clones alone and is incomplete. The repertoire consists of roughly 250,000 clones, with 80% to 85% occurring once and the leading ten covering about 0.68%. From germline, CDR1 is SNHLY and CDR2 FYNNEI. The CDR3 loop spans 14 amino acids. The ends lost 5 bases at V and 5 bases at J; junction bases unmatched: 5. Study findings and constraints: Activated donor B cell expansion appeared to reveal the most relevant donor-specific TCRbeta repertoire. The small number of patients limits these findings pending further validation.

On this clone itself: Antigen: not known.

The sample comprised CD4+ T cells from blood. The rearrangement links TRBV2 to TRBJ2-7; TRBD2 matches 11 bases. This clonotype was sampled from a human donor in good health. The CDR3 DNA reads as TGTGCCAGCAGTCTACTAGCGGGAGACAACGAGCAGTACTTC. Its translation: CASSLLAGDNEQYF.